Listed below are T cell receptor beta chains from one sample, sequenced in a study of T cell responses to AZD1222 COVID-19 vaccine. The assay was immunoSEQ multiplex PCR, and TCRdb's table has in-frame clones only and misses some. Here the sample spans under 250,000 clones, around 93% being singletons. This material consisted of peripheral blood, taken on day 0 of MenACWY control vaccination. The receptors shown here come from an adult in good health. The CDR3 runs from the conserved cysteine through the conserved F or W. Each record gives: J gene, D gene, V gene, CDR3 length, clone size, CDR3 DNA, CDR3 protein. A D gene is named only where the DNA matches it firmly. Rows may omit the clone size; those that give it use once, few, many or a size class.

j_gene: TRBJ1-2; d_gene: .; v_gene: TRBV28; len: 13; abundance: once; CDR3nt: TGTGCCAGCAGTATTACAGGGAACTATGGCTACACCTTC; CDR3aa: CASSITGNYGYTF
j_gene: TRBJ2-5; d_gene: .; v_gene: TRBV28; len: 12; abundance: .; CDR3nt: TGTGCCAGCGCAGGTTTACTAGAGACCCAGTACTTC; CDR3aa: CASAGLLETQYF
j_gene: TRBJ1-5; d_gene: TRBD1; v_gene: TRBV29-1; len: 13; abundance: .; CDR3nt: TGCAGCGTTGCAGGGGGGGGAAATCAGCCCCAGCATTTT; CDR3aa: CSVAGGGNQPQHF
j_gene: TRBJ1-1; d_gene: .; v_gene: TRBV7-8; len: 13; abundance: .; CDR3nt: TGTGCCAGCAGCTTAGAAGGGAACACTGAAGCTTTCTTT; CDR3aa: CASSLEGNTEAFF
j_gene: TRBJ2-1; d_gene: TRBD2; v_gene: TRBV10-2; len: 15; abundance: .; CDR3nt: TGCGCCAGCAGACTAGCGGGGGGGCCCAACAATGAGCAGTTCTTC; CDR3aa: CASRLAGGPNNEQFF
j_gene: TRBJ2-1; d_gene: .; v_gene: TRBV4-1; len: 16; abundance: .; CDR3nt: TGCGCCAGCAGCCGCCAAGACGGGGGTTCCTACAATGAGCAGTTCTTC; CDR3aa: CASSRQDGGSYNEQFF
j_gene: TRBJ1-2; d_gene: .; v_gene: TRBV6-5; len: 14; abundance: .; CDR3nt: TGTGCCAGCAGTTACTGGTCGGGGGCGGCCGGCTACACCTTC; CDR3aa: CASSYWSGAAGYTF
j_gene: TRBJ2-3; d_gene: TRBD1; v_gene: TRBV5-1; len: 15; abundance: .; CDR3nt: TGCGCCAGCAGCTTTGAGGGGGCGGACGCAGATACGCAGTATTTT; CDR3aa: CASSFEGADADTQYF
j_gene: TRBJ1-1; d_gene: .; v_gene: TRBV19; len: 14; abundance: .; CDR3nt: TGTGCCACCTTGAGTAGGCGGTTGAACACTGAAGCTTTCTTT; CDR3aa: CATLSRRLNTEAFF
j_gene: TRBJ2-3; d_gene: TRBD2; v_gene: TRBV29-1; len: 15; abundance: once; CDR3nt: TGCAGCGTCGCCGGGACTAGCAGCAGGGGAGATACGCAGTATTTT; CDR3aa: CSVAGTSSRGDTQYF
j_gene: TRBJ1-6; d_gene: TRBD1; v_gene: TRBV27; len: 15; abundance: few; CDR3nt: TGTGCCAGCAGTCCCGACAGGGTAAATAATTCACCCCTCCACTTT; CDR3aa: CASSPDRVNNSPLHF
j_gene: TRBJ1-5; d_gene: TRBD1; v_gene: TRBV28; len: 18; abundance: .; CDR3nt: TGTGCCAGCAGACGAAAATGGGGGGGGACAGGTAGCAATCAGCCCCAGCATTTT; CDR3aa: CASRRKWGGTGSNQPQHF
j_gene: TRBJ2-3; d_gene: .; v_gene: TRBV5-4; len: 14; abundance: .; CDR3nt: TGTGCCAGCAGCTTTAAAGACCGGGATGATACGCAGTATTTT; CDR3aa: CASSFKDRDDTQYF
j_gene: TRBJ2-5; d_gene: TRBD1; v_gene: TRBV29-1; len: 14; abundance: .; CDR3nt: TGCAGCGTCCTTAGACCAGACAGGGGGGAGACCCAGTACTTC; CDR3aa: CSVLRPDRGETQYF
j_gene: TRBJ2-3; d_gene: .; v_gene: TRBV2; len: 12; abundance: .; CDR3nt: TGTGCCAGCAGTGCGATTGCAGATACGCAGTATTTT; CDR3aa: CASSAIADTQYF
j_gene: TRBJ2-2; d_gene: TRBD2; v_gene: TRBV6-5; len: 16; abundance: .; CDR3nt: TGTGCCAGCAGTTCACTAGCGGGGGGCGGCACCGGGGAGCTGTTTTTT; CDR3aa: CASSSLAGGGTGELFF
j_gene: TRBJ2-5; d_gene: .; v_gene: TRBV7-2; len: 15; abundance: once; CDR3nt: TGTGCCAGCAGCTTAGCGGGGGCGCAGGGGGAGACCCAGTACTTC; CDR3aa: CASSLAGAQGETQYF
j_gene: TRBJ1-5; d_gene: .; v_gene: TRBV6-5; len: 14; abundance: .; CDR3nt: TGTGCCAGCAGGGAGCCCAGGGACAATCAGCCCCAGCATTTT; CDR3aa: CASREPRDNQPQHF
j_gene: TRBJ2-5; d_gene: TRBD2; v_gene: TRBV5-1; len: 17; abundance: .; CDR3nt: TGCGCCAGCAGCTTGGACGGGACTAGCGGGCGGAGGGAGACCCAGTACTTC; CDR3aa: CASSLDGTSGRRETQYF
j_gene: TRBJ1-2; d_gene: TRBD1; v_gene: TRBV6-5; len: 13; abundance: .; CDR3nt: TGTGCCAGCAGGCGCCGGGACAGTGATGGCTACACCTTC; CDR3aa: CASRRRDSDGYTF
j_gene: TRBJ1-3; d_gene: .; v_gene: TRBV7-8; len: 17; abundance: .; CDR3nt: TGTGCCAGCAGCTTAGGCTTTGTCGGGTCCCGGGGAAACACCATATATTTT; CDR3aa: CASSLGFVGSRGNTIYF
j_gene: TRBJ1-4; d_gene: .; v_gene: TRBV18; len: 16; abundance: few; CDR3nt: TGTGCCAGCTCACCTCAGGGAGCCACAACTAATGAAAAACTGTTTTTT; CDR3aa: CASSPQGATTNEKLFF
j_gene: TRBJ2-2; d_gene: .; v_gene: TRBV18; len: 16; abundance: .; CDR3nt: TGTGCCAGCTCATCCGGGACGCAGGTGAACACCGGGGAGCTGTTTTTT; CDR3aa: CASSSGTQVNTGELFF
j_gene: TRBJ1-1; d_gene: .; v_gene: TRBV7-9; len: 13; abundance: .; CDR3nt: TGTGCCAGCAGCCCAGGAGGGCTCACTGAAGCTTTCTTT; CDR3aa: CASSPGGLTEAFF
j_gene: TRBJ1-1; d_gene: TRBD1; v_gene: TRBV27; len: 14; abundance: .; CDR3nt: TGTGCCAGCAAGGTAGAGGGGGCTACCCCCGGAGCTTTCTTT; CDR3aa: CASKVEGATPGAFF
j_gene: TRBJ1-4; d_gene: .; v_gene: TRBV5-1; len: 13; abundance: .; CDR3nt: TGCGCCAGCAGCTTGGGGGGACGGGAAAAACTGTTTTTT; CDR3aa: CASSLGGREKLFF
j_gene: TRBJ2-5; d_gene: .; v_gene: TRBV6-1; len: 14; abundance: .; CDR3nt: TGTGCCAGCAGTGATCCTAGTCTACAAGAGACCCAGTACTTC; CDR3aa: CASSDPSLQETQYF
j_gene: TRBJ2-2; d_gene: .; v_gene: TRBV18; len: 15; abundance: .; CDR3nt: TGTGCCAGCTCCCGGGGCCCCGGAAACACCAGGGAGCTGTTTTTT; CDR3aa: CASSRGPGNTRELFF
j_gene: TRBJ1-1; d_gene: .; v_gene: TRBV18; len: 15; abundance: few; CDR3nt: TGTGCCAGCTCACCTAGCCGAGGGTATGTGACTGAAGCTTTCTTT; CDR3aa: CASSPSRGYVTEAFF
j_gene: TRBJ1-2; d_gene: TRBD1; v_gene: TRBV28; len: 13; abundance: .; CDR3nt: TGTGCCAGCAGGCGGGACAGCAACTATGGCTACACCTTC; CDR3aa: CASRRDSNYGYTF
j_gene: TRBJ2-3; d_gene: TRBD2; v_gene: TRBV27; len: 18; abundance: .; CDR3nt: TGTGCCAGCAGTTTGGAGCTAGCGGGGGGGCCGGGCACAGATACGCAGTATTTT; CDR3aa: CASSLELAGGPGTDTQYF
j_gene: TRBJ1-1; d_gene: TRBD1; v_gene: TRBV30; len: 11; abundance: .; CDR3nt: TGTGCCTGGCGGACAGGGTTTGGAGCTTTCTTT; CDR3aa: CAWRTGFGAFF
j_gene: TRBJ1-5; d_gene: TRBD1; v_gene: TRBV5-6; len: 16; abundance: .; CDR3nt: TGTGCCAGCAGCTCGAGCCTGGACAGGGTAGGACAGCCCCAGCATTTT; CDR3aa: CASSSSLDRVGQPQHF
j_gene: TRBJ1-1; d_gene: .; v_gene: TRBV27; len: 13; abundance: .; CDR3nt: TGTGCCAGCAGTTTATTAGGAACCGTCAAAGCTTTCTTT; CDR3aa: CASSLLGTVKAFF
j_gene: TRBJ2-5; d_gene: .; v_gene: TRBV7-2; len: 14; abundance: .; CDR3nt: TGTGCCAGCAGCTGGGTAAGACGGCAAGAGACCCAGTACTTC; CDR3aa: CASSWVRRQETQYF
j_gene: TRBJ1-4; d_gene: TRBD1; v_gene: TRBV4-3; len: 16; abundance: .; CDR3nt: TGCGCCAGCAGCCAAAGTTCCCGACAGGGGGCGAGGTCACTGTTTTTT; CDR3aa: CASSQSSRQGARSLFF
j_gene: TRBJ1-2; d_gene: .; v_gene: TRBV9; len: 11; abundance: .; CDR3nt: TGTGCCAGTGACAGTCTATGGGGCTACACCTTC; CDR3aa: CASDSLWGYTF
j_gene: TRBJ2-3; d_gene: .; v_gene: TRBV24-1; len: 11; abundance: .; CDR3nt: TGTGCCACCAGTGAGGTGGATACGCAGTATTTT; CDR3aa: CATSEVDTQYF
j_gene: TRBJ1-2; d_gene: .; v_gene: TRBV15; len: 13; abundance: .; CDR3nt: TGTGCCACCAGCAGAGAGGGACGCCCGCGCTACACCTTC; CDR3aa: CATSREGRPRYTF
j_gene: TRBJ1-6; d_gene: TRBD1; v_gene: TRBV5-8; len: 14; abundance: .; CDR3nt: TGTGCCAGCAGCTTCAGGGGGCAGAATTCACCCCTCCACTTT; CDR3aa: CASSFRGQNSPLHF
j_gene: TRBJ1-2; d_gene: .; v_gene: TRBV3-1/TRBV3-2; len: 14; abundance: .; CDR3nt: TGTGCCAGCAGCCAAGATTTACCCAGGGATGGCTACACCTTC; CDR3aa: CASSQDLPRDGYTF
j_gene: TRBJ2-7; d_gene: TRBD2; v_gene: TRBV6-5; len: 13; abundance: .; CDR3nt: TGTGCCAGCAGAAGTAGCGGGGGGTACGAGCAGTACTTC; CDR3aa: CASRSSGGYEQYF
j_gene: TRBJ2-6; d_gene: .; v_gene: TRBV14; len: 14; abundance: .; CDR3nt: TGTGCCAGCAGCGACAGCTCTGGGGCCAACGTCCTGACTTTC; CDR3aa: CASSDSSGANVLTF
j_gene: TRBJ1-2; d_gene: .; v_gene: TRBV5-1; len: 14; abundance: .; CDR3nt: TGCGCCAGCAGCTTGGCCGGGGAGGGGAATGGCTACACCTTC; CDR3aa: CASSLAGEGNGYTF
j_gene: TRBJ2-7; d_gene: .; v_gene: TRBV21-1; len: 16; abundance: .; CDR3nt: TGTGCCAGCAGCAAGCCCTCCGGGAAAGCAGGGTACGAGCAGTACTTC; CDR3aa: CASSKPSGKAGYEQYF
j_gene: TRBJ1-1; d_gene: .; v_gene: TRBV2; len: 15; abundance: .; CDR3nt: TGTGCCAGCACGCCGGGACCCGGGCGGTGGACTGAAGCTTTCTTT; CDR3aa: CASTPGPGRWTEAFF
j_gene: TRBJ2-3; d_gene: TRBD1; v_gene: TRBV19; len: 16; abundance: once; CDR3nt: TGTGCCAGTAGTCTGAGGACAGGGGGCGCGACAGATACGCAGTATTTT; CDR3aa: CASSLRTGGATDTQYF
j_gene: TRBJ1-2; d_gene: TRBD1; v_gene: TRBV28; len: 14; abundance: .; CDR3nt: TGTGCCAGCAGTTTGGGGACAGCTAACTATGGCTACACCTTC; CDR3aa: CASSLGTANYGYTF
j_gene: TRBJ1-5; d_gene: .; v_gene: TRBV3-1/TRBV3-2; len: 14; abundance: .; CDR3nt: TGTGCCAGCAGCCGCGGGGGCAGCAATCAGCCCCAGCATTTT; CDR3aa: CASSRGGSNQPQHF